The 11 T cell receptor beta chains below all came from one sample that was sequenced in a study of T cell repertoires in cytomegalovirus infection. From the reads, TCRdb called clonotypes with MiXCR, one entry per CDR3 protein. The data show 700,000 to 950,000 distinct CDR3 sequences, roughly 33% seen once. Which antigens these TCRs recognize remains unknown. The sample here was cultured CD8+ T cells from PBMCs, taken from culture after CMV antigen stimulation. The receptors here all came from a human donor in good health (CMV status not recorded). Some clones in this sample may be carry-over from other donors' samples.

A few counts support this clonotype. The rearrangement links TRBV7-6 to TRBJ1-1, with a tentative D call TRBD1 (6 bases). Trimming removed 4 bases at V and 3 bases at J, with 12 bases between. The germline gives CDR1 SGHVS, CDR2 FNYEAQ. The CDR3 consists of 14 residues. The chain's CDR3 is CASSSQGSDTEAFF. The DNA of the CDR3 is TGTGCCAGCAGCTCACAGGGTTCGGACACTGAAGCTTTCTTT.

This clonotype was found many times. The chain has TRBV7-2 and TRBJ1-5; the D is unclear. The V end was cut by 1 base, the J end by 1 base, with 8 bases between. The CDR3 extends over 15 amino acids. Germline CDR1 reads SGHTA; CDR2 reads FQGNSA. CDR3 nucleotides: TGTGCCAGCAGCTTAGAGGTGAGAAGCAATCAGCCCCAGCATTTT. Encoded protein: CASSLEVRSNQPQHF. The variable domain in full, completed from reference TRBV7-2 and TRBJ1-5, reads GAGVSQSPSNKVTEKGKDVELRCDPISGHTALYWYRQSLGQGLEFLIYFQGNSAPDKSGLPSDRFSAERTGGSVSTLTIQRTQQEDSAVYLCASSLEVRSNQPQHFGDGTRLSIL.

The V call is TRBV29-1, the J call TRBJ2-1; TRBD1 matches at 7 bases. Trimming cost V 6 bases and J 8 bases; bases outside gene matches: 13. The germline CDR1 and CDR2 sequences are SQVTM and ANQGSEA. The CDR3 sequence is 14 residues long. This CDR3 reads CSVEPVDRYDEQFF. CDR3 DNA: TGCAGCGTGGAACCCGTGGACAGGTACGATGAGCAGTTCTTC.

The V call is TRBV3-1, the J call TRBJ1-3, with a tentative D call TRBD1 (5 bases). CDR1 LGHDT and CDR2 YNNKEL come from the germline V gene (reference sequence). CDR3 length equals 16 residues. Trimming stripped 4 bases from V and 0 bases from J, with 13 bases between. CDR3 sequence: CASSLTPDISGNTIYF. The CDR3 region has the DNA TGTGCCAGCAGCCTAACCCCGGACATCTCTGGAAACACCATATATTTT.

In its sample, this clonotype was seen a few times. The CDR3 nucleotides are TGTGCCAGCAGCTTCCCGACTAGCGGGGGCCCGAACACCGGGGAGCTGTTTTTT. It encodes CASSFPTSGGPNTGELFF. The chain has TRBV7-9 and TRBJ2-2, with 12 bases aligning to TRBD2. Germline V gene sequence: CDR1 SEHNR, CDR2 FQNEAQ (reference sequence). There are 18 residues in the CDR3. V trimming: 3 bases; J trimming: 0 bases; junction bases outside the gene matches: 5. Full variable domain (rest looked up from reference TRBV7-9 and TRBJ2-2): DTGVSQNPRHKITKRGQNVTFRCDPISEHNRLYWYRQTLGQGPEFLTYFQNEAQLEKSRLLSDRFSAERPKGSFSTLEIQRTEQGDSAMYLCASSFPTSGGPNTGELFFGEGSRLTVL.

The CDR3, as DNA: TGTGCCAGCAGGGCCCCAAATACGGATACGCAGTATTTT. Translated, it gives CASRAPNTDTQYF. The chain is built from TRBV7-6 and TRBJ2-3; D is unclear. The V end lost 6 bases, the J end lost 6 bases, and 13 bases lay between the germline ends. CDR1 is SGHVS, CDR2 FNYEAQ, per germline. The CDR3 loop spans 13 amino acids.

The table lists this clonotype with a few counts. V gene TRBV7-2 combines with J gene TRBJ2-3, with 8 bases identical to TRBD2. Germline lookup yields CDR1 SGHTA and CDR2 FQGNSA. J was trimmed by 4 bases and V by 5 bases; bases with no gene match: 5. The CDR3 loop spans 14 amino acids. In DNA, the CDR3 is TGTGCCAGCAGCCCTGGACTAGCCGCAGATACGCAGTATTTT. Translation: CASSPGLAADTQYF.

Here the CDR3 reads CASSPKQGMNTEAFF. CDR3 nucleotide sequence: TGTGCCAGCAGCCCCAAACAGGGTATGAACACTGAAGCTTTCTTT. This chain connects TRBV7-3 to TRBJ1-1, with a possible D match to TRBD1 (6 bases). Deletions cut 5 bases from V and 0 bases from J, with 13 bases between. Germline values: CDR1 SGHTA, CDR2 FQGTGA. The CDR3 consists of 15 residues. Combining the CDR3 with reference TRBV7-3 and TRBJ1-1 gives the whole variable domain GAGVSQTPSNKVTEKGKYVELRCDPISGHTALYWYRQSLGQGPEFLIYFQGTGAADDSGLPNDRFFAVRPEGSVSTLKIQRTERGDSAVYLCASSPKQGMNTEAFFGQGTRLTVV.

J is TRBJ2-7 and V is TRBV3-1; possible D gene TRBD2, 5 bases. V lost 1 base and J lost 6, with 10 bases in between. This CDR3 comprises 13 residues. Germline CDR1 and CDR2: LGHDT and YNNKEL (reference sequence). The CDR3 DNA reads TGTGCCAGCAGCCAAGGTGGAGGTCCCGAGCAGTACTTC. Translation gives CASSQGGGPEQYF.

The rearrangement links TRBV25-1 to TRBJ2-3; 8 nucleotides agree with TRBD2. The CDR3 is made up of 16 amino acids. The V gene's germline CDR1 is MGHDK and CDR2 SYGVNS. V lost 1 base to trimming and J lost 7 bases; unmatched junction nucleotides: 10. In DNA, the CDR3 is TGTGCCAGCAGTGAATCGCGGGGGGCGCCGACTTATACGCAGTATTTT. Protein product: CASSESRGAPTYTQYF.

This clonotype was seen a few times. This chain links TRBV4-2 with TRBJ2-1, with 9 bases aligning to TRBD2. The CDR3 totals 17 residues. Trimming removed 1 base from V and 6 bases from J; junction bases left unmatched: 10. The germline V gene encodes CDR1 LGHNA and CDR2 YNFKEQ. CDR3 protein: CASSQVGSSGAPNEQFF. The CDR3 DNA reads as TGTGCCAGCAGCCAAGTCGGGTCTAGCGGGGCCCCCAATGAGCAGTTCTTC.